The subject of this entry is one TCR beta chain. The record originates from a study of T-cell reconstitution after alpha-beta-depleted transplantation in children. Unique molecular identifiers were built into the TCRbeta library. TCRdb redid the calling of the PCR reads with MiXCR, one entry per CDR3 protein. The repertoire has around 200,000 distinct CDR3 sequences, 8% to 10% of them found once; the top ten carry over 5%. The CDR3 totals 11 residues. The V end was cut by 10 bases, the J end by 5 bases, with 11 bases between. Germline V gives CDR1 ENHRY, CDR2 SYGVKD. The source of this sequence is a human donor who donated a stem cell graft to a child with acute lymphoblastic leukemia. The V gene is TRBV10-3, the J gene TRBJ2-5; D may be TRBD1 (6 bases). Source: PBMCs from the stem cell graft donor, taken from the stem cell graft. Written as DNA, the CDR3 is TGTGCCAGCGGACAGCCGGAGACCCAGTACTTC. As protein: CASGQPETQYF.